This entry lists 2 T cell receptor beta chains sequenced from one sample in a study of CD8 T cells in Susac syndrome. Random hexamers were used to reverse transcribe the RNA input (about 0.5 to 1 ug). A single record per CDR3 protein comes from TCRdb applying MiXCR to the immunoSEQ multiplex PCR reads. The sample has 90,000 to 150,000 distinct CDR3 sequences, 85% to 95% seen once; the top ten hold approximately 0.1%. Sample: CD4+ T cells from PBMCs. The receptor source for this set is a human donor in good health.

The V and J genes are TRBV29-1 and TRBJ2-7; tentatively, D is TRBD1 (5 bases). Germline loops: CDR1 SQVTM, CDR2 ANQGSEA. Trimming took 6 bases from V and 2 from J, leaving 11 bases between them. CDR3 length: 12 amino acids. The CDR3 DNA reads TGCAGCGTCCGCTTGACAGCCTACGAGCAGTACTTC. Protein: CSVRLTAYEQYF.

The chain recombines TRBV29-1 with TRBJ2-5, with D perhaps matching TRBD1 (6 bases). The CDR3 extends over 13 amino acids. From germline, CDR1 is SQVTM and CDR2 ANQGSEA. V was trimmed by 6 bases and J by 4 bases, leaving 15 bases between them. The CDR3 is CSVDRLLSETQYF. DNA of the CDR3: TGCAGCGTCGACAGGCTTCTCTCAGAGACCCAGTACTTC.